This T cell receptor beta chain derives from a study of cytomegalovirus exposure and HLA in healthy donors. V was trimmed by 5 bases and J by 7 bases, leaving 15 bases between them. Germline V gene sequence: CDR1 SGHAT, CDR2 FQNNGV. CDR3 length: 13 amino acids. The PCR used 60 Vbeta and 13 Jbeta primers. This table comes from immunoSEQ multiplex PCR, and its TCRdb copy is limited to in-frame clones, with some not included. The data contain some 130,000 clones, roughly two thirds of them singletons. The rearrangement uses TRBV11-2 and TRBJ2-7; D ambiguous. The clonotype comes from a man younger than 45 in good health and CMV-seropositive. Sequencing used PBMCs. The CDR3 DNA is TGTGCCAGCAGCACCCTCCGTTGGGCAGAGCAGTACTTC. It specifies CASSTLRWAEQYF.